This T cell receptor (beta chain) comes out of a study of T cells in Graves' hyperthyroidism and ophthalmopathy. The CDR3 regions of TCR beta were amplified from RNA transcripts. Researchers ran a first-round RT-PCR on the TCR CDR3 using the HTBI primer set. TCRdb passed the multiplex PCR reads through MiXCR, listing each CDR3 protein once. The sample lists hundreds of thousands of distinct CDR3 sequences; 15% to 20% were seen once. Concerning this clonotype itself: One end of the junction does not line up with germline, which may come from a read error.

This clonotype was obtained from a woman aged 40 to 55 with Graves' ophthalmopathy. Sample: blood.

This CDR3 reads CASSRDRDNGHTF. The CDR3, as DNA: TGTGCCAGCAGCCGAGACAGGGATAATGGCCACACCTTC. The chain recombines TRBV7-2 with TRBJ1-2, with TRBD1 matching 7 bases. Germline values: CDR1 SGHTA, CDR2 FQGNSA. This CDR3 has 13 residues.